The source of this TCR beta chain is a study of cytomegalovirus exposure and HLA in healthy donors. Study findings and constraints: Earlier results showed most TCR beta V segments being productive about 87% or about 30% of the time. Later work found that TCR association rates differed between HLA loci; DRB1 had the most and HLA-C the fewest. Another analysis was done later, and it associated fewer than 20,000 TCR beta sequences with HLA alleles at 0.05 false discovery rate. Most sequenced TCRs were rare (though some public TCRs occurred in many donors).

Comments on this clone: Its target is not known.

The CDR3 totals 15 residues. With 6 bases clipped from V and 5 bases from J, the junction kept 7 bases outside the gene matches. Germline CDR1 and CDR2: SGHRS and YFSETQ. PCR amplification relied on 60 Vbeta primers (plus 13 Jbeta primers). The protocol was immunoSEQ multiplex PCR, while the TCRdb copy is restricted to in-frame clones and leaves out a portion. The sample carries some 190,000 clones, more than 80% recorded once. J is TRBJ2-7 and V is TRBV5-1; 14 bases map to TRBD2. The specimen was PBMCs. The origin of this receptor is a male donor in good health and CMV-seronegative. The CDR3 sequence: CASNKGLAGANEQYF. The CDR3 coding sequence is TGCGCCAGCAACAAGGGACTAGCGGGAGCAAACGAGCAGTACTTC.